These 22 T cell receptor beta chains originate from one sample sequenced in a study of blood T cell repertoires in COVID-19. Here immunoSEQ multiplex PCR was the method, and the copy in TCRdb shows in-frame clones only, minus some. The sample shows about 170,000 clones, 84% of them seen only once. The sample was peripheral blood. The receptors originated from a man between 35 and 55 years old who had recovered from COVID-19.

This chain connects TRBV9 to TRBJ2-2; 7 positions match TRBD2. With 2 bases clipped from V and 6 bases from J, the junction kept 13 bases outside the gene matches. The CDR3 is 17 residues long. Germline CDR1 reads SGDLS; CDR2 reads YYNGEE. The CDR3 DNA sequence: TGTGCCAGCAGCGTGCTACCCGGACTAGTAGCCCCCGGGGAGCTGTTTTTT. Translated, it gives CASSVLPGLVAPGELFF.

A note on this clone: Additional DNA sequences in this sample encode the identical CDR3. The chain recombines TRBV9 with TRBJ2-7; possible D gene TRBD1, 5 bases. Trimming removed 0 bases at V and 5 bases at J, with 9 bases between. CDR3 size: 13 residues. Germline assignment: CDR1 SGDLS and CDR2 YYNGEE. This chain's CDR3 is CASSVGQGHEQYF. DNA of the CDR3: TGTGCCAGCAGCGTAGGGCAGGGCCACGAGCAGTACTTC. The whole variable domain, filled in from reference TRBV9 and TRBJ2-7, reads DSGVTQTPKHLITATGQRVTLRCSPRSGDLSVYWYQQSLDQGLQFLIQYYNGEERAKGNILERFSAQQFPDLHSELNLSSLELGDSALYFCASSVGQGHEQYFGPGTRLTVT.

The chain combines TRBV4-3 with TRBJ1-4; D is undetermined. The CDR3 runs 15 residues. Germline V CDR1 and CDR2: LGHNA, YSLEER. V gave up 0 bases and J gave up 10 bases, with 15 bases separating them. In nucleotides, the CDR3 is TGCGCCAGCAGCCAAGATCAAAAGGGAGCTGTAAAACTGTTTTTT. Its translation: CASSQDQKGAVKLFF.

This rearrangement joins TRBV2 to TRBJ2-3; TRBD2 is a possible D gene (7 bases). Trimming stripped 6 bases from V and 3 bases from J, with 19 bases between. The CDR3 is made up of 16 amino acids. Germline CDR1 SNHLY, CDR2 FYNNEI. The DNA for the CDR3 is TGTGCCAGCAGGGCTTCATGGGGGGGCCGGACAGATACGCAGTATTTT. The encoded protein is CASRASWGGRTDTQYF.

The CDR3 loop reads CASSPGQGIWNTEAFF. The CDR3, as DNA: TGCGCCAGCAGCCCCGGACAGGGGATCTGGAACACTGAAGCTTTCTTT. This sequence joins TRBV4-3 and TRBJ1-1, with 9 bases aligning to TRBD1. The CDR3 is 16 residues long. The V gene end was trimmed by 4 bases and the J gene end by 1 base; junction bases not matched to a gene: 7. CDR1 and CDR2 from the germline V gene are LGHNA and YSLEER.

The chain combines TRBV27 with TRBJ1-1, with D possibly TRBD1 on 5 matching bases. Trimming shortened V by 6 bases and J by 4 bases, and 15 bases separated the two germline ends. The CDR3 runs to 14 residues. Germline loops: CDR1 MNHEY, CDR2 SMNVEV (reference sequence). CDR3 loop: CASSSGGSGTEAFF. The CDR3 DNA is TGTGCCAGCAGCTCGGGGGGATCGGGCACTGAAGCTTTCTTT.

The V gene is TRBV7-2, the J gene TRBJ2-1, with TRBD2 matching 7 bases. CDR3 size: 16 residues. J was trimmed by 0 bases and V by 5 bases; bases with no gene match: 7. Germline CDR1 is SGHTA and CDR2 is FQGNSA. CDR3 sequence (DNA): TGTGCCAGCAGCGAGGACGGGACTATCTCCTACAATGAGCAGTTCTTC. Its protein product is CASSEDGTISYNEQFF. The whole variable domain, filled in from reference TRBV7-2 and TRBJ2-1, reads GAGVSQSPSNKVTEKGKDVELRCDPISGHTALYWYRQSLGQGLEFLIYFQGNSAPDKSGLPSDRFSAERTGGSVSTLTIQRTQQEDSAVYLCASSEDGTISYNEQFFGPGTRLTVL.

This clone turned up a few times. The chain has TRBV9 and TRBJ2-1, with D possibly matching TRBD2 (5 bases). The V end was cut by 3 bases, the J end by 3 bases, with 10 bases between. Germline V gives CDR1 SGDLS, CDR2 YYNGEE. This CDR3 has 14 residues. The CDR3 sequence: CASSGTRYYNEQFF. DNA of the CDR3: TGTGCCAGCAGCGGGACTCGATACTACAATGAGCAGTTCTTC.

The J gene is TRBJ1-2, the V gene TRBV11-3, with 12 nucleotides matching TRBD1. V lost 5 bases to trimming and J lost 7 bases; unmatched junction nucleotides: 8. This CDR3 is built from 15 residues. From germline, CDR1 is SGHNT and CDR2 YENEEA. CDR3 in amino acids: CASSIGTGGFRGYTF. For the CDR3, the DNA is TGTGCCAGCAGCATCGGGACAGGGGGCTTTCGTGGCTACACCTTC.

CDR3 protein: CASDDAGIGNQPQHF. In DNA form, the CDR3 reads TGTGCCAGCGACGACGCAGGGATTGGCAATCAGCCCCAGCATTTT. The rearrangement links TRBV5-8 to TRBJ1-5; tentative D call: TRBD1 (5 bases). The CDR3 runs to 15 residues. Trimming pared 7 bases from V and 2 bases from J, leaving 16 bases between. The germline CDR1 and CDR2 sequences are SGHTS and YDEGEE.

This chain links TRBV27 with TRBJ1-2, with TRBD1 identical over 7 bases. J lost 5 bases, V lost 5 bases, and 5 bases had no gene match. The germline V gene has CDR1 MNHEY and CDR2 SMNVEV (reference sequence). The CDR3 totals 13 residues. The CDR3 sequence is CASSPSTGYGYTF. The CDR3 nucleotides are TGTGCCAGCAGTCCGTCGACAGGGTATGGCTACACCTTC.

This clone was counted once. J is TRBJ2-7 and V is TRBV6-5, with D perhaps matching TRBD1 (5 bases). In germline, CDR1 is MNHEY, CDR2 SVGAGI. The CDR3 has 14 residues. V lost 2 bases to trimming and J lost 7 bases, with 15 bases between them. CDR3 residues: CASSYGPHQGEQYF. In nucleotides, the CDR3 is TGTGCCAGCAGTTACGGGCCCCACCAGGGAGAGCAGTACTTC.

As regards this clone: Other DNA sequences from this sample encode an identical CDR3 as well. V usage is TRBV19 and J usage is TRBJ2-1; D is ambiguous. The V gene's germline CDR1 is LNHDA and CDR2 SQIVND (reference sequence). V shed 5 bases and J shed 5 bases, with 4 bases lying between them. CDR3 length: 11 residues. The CDR3 here is CASSSNNEQFF. The CDR3 bases are TGTGCCAGTAGTTCAAACAATGAGCAGTTCTTC.

Judged by abundance, this clone is medium-sized (0.01 to 0.1%). The rearrangement joins TRBV5-6 to TRBJ2-3; the D is unclear. The germline V gene has CDR1 SGHDT and CDR2 YYEEEE. V was trimmed by 4 bases and J by 2 bases, leaving 11 bases between them. The CDR3 spans 14 residues. The CDR3 is CASSLFPDTDTQYF. The CDR3 DNA reads as TGTGCCAGCAGCCTGTTTCCAGACACAGATACGCAGTATTTT.

This clone has just a few counts. V usage is TRBV25-1 and J usage is TRBJ1-1, with D uncertain. CDR1 MGHDK and CDR2 SYGVNS come from the germline V gene. CDR3 length: 12 residues. Trimming shortened V by 2 bases and J by 5 bases, and 6 bases separated the two germline ends. The CDR3 bases are TGTGCCAGCAGTGAAGGCAGAACTGAAGCTTTCTTT. It encodes CASSEGRTEAFF. Filled out from reference TRBV25-1 and TRBJ1-1, the complete variable domain reads EADIYQTPRYLVIGTGKKITLECSQTMGHDKMYWYQQDPGMELHLIHYSYGVNSTEKGDLSSESTVSRIRTEHFPLTLESARPSHTSQYLCASSEGRTEAFFGQGTRLTVV.

V gene TRBV12-3 or TRBV12-4 combines with J gene TRBJ2-7; D is ambiguous. CDR3 length: 11 amino acids. The ends were cut back, 1 base at V and 6 bases at J, with 4 bases in the middle. CDR3 sequence: CASSLGGEQYF. The CDR3 DNA is TGTGCCAGCAGTTTAGGCGGCGAGCAGTACTTC.

The genes are TRBV7-2 and TRBJ2-7; tentatively, D is TRBD2 (6 bases). V lost 4 bases and J 3 bases, leaving 13 bases between the germline ends. Germline V gene data show CDR1 as SGHTA and CDR2 as FQGNSA. CDR3 length: 14 amino acids. CDR3 bases: TGTGCCAGCAGCTCCCGGGACTTGATCTACGAGCAGTACTTC. Protein: CASSSRDLIYEQYF.

The chain carries TRBV15 and TRBJ2-2; 7 bases are a match to TRBD2. The CDR3 loop spans 18 amino acids. Per germline, CDR1 LNHNV and CDR2 YYDKDF (reference sequence). V gave up 1 base and J gave up 1 base; unmatched junction bases: 9. The DNA for the CDR3 is TGTGCCACCAGCAGAGCCTTCTGGGCTAGCGGGAACACCGGGGAGCTGTTTTTT. Its protein product is CATSRAFWASGNTGELFF. The full variable domain, with the rest looked up from reference TRBV15 and TRBJ2-2, is DAMVIQNPRYQVTQFGKPVTLSCSQTLNHNVMYWYQQKSSQAPKLLFHYYDKDFNNEADTPDNFQSRRPNTSFCFLDIRSPGLGDTAMYLCATSRAFWASGNTGELFFGEGSRLTVL.

This clone has only a few counts. In the same sample, other DNA sequences code for this CDR3. The chain combines TRBV29-1 with TRBJ1-2, with D unresolved. V lost 2 bases to trimming and J lost 7 bases, with 5 bases between them. The CDR3 is 10 residues long. CDR1 is SQVTM, CDR2 ANQGSEA, per germline. The CDR3 DNA reads as TGCAGCGTTGAAACGGGTGGCTACACCTTC. Its translation is CSVETGGYTF.

This clone was seen just once. Sequence at one end of the junction differs from germline and may be a read error. The chain links TRBV7-7 to TRBJ2-1; 8 nucleotides agree with TRBD2. This CDR3 spans 16 amino acids. Germline lookup yields CDR1 SSHAT and CDR2 FNYEAQ (reference sequence). The DNA of the CDR3 is TGTGCTAGCAGCCAAACCGGGACTAGTAGTATCAATGAGCAGTTCTTC. Translation gives CASSQTGTSSINEQFF.

This clone showed up just once. V is TRBV15 and J is TRBJ2-2; D call uncertain. The germline V and J ends were trimmed by 0 bases and 4 bases, with 12 bases remaining between them. Germline V gives CDR1 LNHNV, CDR2 YYDKDF (reference sequence). The CDR3 totals 16 residues. The DNA of the CDR3 is TGTGCCACCAGCAGAGATCCGAAACGGAGCACCGGGGAGCTGTTTTTT. Amino acids: CATSRDPKRSTGELFF.

The chain links TRBV4-2 to TRBJ1-2; 8 bases align to TRBD1. V trimming: 5 bases; J trimming: 0 bases; junction bases outside the gene matches: 17. Germline CDR1 reads LGHNA; CDR2 reads YNFKEQ. The CDR3 spans 19 residues. The CDR3, as DNA: TGTGCCAGCAGCAACGGATTCGTACAGGGGGTAAGAGCTAACTATGGCTACACCTTC. Amino acid sequence: CASSNGFVQGVRANYGYTF.